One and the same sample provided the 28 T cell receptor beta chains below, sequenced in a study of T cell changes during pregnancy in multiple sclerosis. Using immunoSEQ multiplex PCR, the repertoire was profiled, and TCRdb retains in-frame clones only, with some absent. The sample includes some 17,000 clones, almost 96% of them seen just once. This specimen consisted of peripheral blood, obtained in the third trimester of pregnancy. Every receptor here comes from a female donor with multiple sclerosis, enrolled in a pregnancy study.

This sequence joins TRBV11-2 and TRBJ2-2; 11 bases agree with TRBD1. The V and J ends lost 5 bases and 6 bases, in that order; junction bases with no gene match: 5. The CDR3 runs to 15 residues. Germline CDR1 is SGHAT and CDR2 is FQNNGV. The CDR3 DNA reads TGTGCCAGCAGCCCAGGGACAGGGGGTCCCGGGGAGCTGTTTTTT. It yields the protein CASSPGTGGPGELFF.

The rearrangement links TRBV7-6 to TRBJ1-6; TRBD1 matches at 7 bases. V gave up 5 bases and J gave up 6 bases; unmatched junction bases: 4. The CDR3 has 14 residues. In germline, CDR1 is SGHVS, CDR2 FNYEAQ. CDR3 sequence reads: CASSLGQSNSPLHF. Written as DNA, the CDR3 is TGTGCCAGCAGCCTGGGACAGAGTAATTCACCCCTCCACTTT.

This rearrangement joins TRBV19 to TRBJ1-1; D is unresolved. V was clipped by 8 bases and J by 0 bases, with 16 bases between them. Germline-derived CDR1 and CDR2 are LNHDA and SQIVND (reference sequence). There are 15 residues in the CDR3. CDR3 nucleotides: TGTGCCAGTTTTACCCCGCATAGCATGAACACTGAAGCTTTCTTT. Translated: CASFTPHSMNTEAFF.

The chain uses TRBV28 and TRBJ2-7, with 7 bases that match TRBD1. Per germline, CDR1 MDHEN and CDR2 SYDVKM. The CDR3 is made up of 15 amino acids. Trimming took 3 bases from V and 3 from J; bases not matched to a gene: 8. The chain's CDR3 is CASSFFAGGNYEQYF. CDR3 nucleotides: TGTGCCAGCAGTTTTTTCGCAGGGGGTAACTACGAGCAGTACTTC. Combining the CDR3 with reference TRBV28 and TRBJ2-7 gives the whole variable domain DVKVTQSSRYLVKRTGEKVFLECVQDMDHENMFWYRQDPGLGLRLIYFSYDVKMKEKGDIPEGYSVSREKKERFSLILESASTNQTSMYLCASSFFAGGNYEQYFGPGTRLTVT.

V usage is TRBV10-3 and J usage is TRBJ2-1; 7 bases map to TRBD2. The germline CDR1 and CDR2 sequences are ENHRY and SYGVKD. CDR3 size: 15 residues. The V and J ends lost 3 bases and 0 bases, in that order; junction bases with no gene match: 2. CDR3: CAISDGGSSYNEQFF. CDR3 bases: TGTGCCATCAGTGATGGCGGGAGCTCCTACAATGAGCAGTTCTTC.

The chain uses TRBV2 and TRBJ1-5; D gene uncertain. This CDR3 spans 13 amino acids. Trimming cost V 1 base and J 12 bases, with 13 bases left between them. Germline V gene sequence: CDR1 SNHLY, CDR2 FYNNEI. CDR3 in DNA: TGTGCCAGCAGTGAAGAGAGGCCCTCGGGCCAGCATTTT. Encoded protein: CASSEERPSGQHF. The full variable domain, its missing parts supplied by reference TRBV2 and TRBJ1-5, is EPEVTQTPSHQVTQMGQEVILRCVPISNHLYFYWYRQILGQKVEFLVSFYNNEISEKSEIFDDQFSVERPDGSNFTLKIRSTKLEDSAMYFCASSEERPSGQHFGDGTRLSIL.

The CDR3 bases are TGCGCCAGCAGTGAGCGACTCCCCTACAATGAGCAGTTCTTC. It codes for CASSERLPYNEQFF. V is TRBV10-1 and J is TRBJ2-1, with D hard to call. V lost 2 bases to trimming and J lost 2 bases, with 7 bases between them. The CDR3 sequence is 14 residues long. Germline lookup yields CDR1 WNHNN and CDR2 SYGVQD (reference sequence).

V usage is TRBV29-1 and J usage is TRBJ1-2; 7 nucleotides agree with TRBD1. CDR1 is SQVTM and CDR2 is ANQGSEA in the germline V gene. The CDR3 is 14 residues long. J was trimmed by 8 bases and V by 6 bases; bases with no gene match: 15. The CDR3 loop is CSVETGLGTSGYTF. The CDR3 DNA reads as TGCAGCGTAGAGACAGGGTTGGGGACGAGCGGCTACACCTTC.

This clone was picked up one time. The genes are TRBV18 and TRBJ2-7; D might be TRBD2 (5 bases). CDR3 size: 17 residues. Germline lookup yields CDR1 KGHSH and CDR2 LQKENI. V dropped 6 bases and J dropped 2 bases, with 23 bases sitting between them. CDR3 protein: CASSPQPRGFGAYEQYF. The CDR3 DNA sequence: TGTGCCAGCTCCCCCCAACCTCGGGGATTCGGGGCCTACGAGCAGTACTTC.

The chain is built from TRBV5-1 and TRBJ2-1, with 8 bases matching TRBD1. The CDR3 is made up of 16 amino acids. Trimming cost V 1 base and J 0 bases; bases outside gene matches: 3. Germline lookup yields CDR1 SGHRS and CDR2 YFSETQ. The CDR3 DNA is TGCGCCAGCAGCTTGCGGGACAGGAGCTCCTACAATGAGCAGTTCTTC. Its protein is CASSLRDRSSYNEQFF.

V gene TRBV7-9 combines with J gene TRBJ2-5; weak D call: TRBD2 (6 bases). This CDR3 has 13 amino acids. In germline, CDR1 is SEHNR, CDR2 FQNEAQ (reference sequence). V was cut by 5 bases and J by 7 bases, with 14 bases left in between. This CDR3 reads CASSQGLDGTQYF. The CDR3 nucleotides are TGTGCCAGCAGCCAGGGACTTGACGGGACCCAGTACTTC.

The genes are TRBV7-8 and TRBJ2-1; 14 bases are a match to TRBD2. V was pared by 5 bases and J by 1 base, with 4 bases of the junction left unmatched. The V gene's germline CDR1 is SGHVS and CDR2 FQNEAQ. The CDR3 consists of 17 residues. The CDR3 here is CASSVGLAGVSYNEQFF. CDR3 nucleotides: TGTGCCAGCAGCGTGGGACTAGCGGGAGTTTCCTACAATGAGCAGTTCTTC.

CDR3 residues: CASSPGLIYNEQFF. In DNA, the CDR3 is TGTGCCAGCAGTCCGGGACTCATCTACAATGAGCAGTTCTTC. The chain joins TRBV6-6 to TRBJ2-1; the D gene is possibly TRBD2 (6 bases). V lost 5 bases and J lost 3, with 11 bases in between. The CDR3 contains 14 residues. Germline loops: CDR1 MNHNY, CDR2 SVGAGI (reference sequence).

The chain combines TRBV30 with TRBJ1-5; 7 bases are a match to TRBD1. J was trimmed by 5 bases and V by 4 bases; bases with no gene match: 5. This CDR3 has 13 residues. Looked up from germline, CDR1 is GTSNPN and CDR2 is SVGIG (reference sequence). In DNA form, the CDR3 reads TGTGCCTGGACGAGGGGGCTCGATCAGCCCCAGCATTTT. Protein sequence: CAWTRGLDQPQHF.

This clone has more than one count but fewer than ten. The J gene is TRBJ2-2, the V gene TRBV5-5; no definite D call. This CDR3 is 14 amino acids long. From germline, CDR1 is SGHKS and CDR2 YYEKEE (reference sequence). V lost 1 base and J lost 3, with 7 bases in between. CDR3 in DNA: TGTGCCAGCAGCTTGTCTCTCCACACCGGGGAGCTGTTTTTT. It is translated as CASSLSLHTGELFF.

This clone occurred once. This chain's CDR3 is CASSPRLMDEQFF. The CDR3 region has the DNA TGTGCCAGCAGCCCGAGACTAATGGATGAGCAGTTCTTC. This sequence joins TRBV11-1 and TRBJ2-1, with TRBD2 as a possible D gene (5 bases). Trimming stripped 5 bases from V and 8 bases from J, with 13 bases between. This CDR3 spans 13 amino acids. Germline CDR1 SGHAT, CDR2 FQDESV (reference sequence).

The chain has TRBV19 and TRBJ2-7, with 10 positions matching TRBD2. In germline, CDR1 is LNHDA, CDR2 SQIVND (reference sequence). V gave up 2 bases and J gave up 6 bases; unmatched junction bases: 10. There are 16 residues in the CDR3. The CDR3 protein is CASSISSGRPAGEQYF. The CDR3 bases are TGTGCCAGTAGTATATCTAGCGGGAGACCAGCGGGCGAGCAGTACTTC.

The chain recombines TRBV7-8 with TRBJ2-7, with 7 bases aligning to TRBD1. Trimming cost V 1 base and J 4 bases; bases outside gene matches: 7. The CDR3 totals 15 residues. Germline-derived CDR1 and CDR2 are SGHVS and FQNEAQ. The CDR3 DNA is TGTGCCAGCAGCTTAGGTGTAGGGGGCGGGTACGAGCAGTACTTC. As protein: CASSLGVGGGYEQYF.

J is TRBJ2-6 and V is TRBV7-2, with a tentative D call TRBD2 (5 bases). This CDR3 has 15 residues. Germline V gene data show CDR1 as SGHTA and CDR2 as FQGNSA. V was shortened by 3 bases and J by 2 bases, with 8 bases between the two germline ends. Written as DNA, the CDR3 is TGTGCCAGCAGCTTGAGGGTTGCTGGGGCCAACGTCCTGACTTTC. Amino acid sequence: CASSLRVAGANVLTF.

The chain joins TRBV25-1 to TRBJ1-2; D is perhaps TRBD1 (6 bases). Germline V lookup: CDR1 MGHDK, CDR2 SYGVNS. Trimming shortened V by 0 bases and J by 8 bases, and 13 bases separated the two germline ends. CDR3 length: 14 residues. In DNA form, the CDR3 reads TGTGCCAGCAGTGAATATGGGGGGGCGAGGGGCTACACCTTC. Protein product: CASSEYGGARGYTF.

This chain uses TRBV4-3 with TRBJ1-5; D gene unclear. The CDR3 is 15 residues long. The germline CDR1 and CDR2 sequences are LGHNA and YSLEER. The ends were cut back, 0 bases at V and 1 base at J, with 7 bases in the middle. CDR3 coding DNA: TGCGCCAGCAGCCAAGACGGGTCCAGCAATCAGCCCCAGCATTTT. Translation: CASSQDGSSNQPQHF.

The CDR3 region is CARSLKWVVRECEESQPQHF. The CDR3 nucleotides read TGTGCCAGAAGCTTGAAATGGGTGGTACGGGAGTGTGAAGAAAGTCAGCCCCAGCATTTT. The chain has TRBV5-3 and TRBJ1-5; D not resolved. TRBV5-3 is an open reading frame, and its role is uncertain. This CDR3 is 20 amino acids long. V was pared by 1 base and J by 6 bases, with 29 bases between.

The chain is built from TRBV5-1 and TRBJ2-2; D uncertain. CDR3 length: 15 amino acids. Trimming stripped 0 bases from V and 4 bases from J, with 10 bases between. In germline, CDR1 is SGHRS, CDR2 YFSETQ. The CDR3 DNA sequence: TGCGCCAGCAGCTTGGCCCAGGCCTCCACCGGGGAGCTGTTTTTT. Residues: CASSLAQASTGELFF.

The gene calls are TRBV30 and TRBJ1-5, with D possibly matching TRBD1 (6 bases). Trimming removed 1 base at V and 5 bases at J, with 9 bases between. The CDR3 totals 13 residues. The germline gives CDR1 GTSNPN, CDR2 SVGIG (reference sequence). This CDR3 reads CAWSGQDYQPQHF. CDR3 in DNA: TGTGCCTGGAGTGGACAGGACTATCAGCCCCAGCATTTT.

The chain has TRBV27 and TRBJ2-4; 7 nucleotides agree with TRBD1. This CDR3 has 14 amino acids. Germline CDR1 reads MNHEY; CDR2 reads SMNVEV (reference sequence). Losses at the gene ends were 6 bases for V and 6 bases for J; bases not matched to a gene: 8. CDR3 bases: TGTGCCAGCAGCTTCTCCGCAGGGGGAAACATTCAGTACTTC. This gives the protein CASSFSAGGNIQYF.

This CDR3 reads CASSMVGAGVLNEQFF. The CDR3, as DNA: TGTGCCAGTAGTATGGTCGGGGCGGGAGTTCTCAATGAGCAGTTCTTC. The chain recombines TRBV19 with TRBJ2-1; the match to TRBD2 covers 7 bases. V trimming: 3 bases; J trimming: 6 bases; junction bases outside the gene matches: 11. The CDR3 is 16 amino acids. Germline loops: CDR1 LNHDA, CDR2 SQIVND (reference sequence).

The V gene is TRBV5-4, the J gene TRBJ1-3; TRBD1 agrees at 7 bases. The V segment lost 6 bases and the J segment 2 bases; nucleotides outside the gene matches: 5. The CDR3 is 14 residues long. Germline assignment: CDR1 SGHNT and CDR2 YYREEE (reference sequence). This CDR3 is CASTPGTAGNTIYF. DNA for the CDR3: TGTGCCAGCACCCCCGGGACAGCTGGAAACACCATATATTTT.

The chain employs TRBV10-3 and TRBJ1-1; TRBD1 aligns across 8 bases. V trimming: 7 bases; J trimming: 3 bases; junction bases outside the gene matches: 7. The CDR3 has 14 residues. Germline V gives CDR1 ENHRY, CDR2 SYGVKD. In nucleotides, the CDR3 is TGTGCCATCACCTTAGACAGGGGTGACACTGAAGCTTTCTTT. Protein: CAITLDRGDTEAFF.